These 27 T cell receptor beta chains came from one sample sequenced in a study of T-cell reconstitution after alpha-beta-depleted transplantation in children. Using unique molecular identifiers, the investigators prepared the TCRbeta library. TCRdb analysed the PCR reads with MiXCR anew, one entry per CDR3 protein. This table holds almost 250,000 distinct CDR3 sequences, under 30% found once. The sample was PBMCs, taken before TCRalphabeta/CD19-depleted stem cell transplant. Every receptor here comes from a girl aged 2-10 years with Fanconi anemia, due to receive a stem cell transplant.

This clonotype was picked up many times. A read error may produce the germline difference seen at one junction end. The chain recombines TRBV20-1 with TRBJ2-3; TRBD2 matches 11 bases. CDR1 and CDR2 from the germline V gene are DFQATT and SNEGSKA (reference sequence). The CDR3 is 15 amino acids. The CDR3: CSAGDSGGAGDTQYF. The CDR3 DNA is TGCAGTGCTGGAGATAGCGGGGGGGCAGGAGATACGCAGTATTTT.

The table lists this clonotype with a few counts. The chain employs TRBV29-1 and TRBJ2-5, with 13 bases identical to TRBD2. The germline V gene encodes CDR1 SQVTM and CDR2 ANQGSEA. The CDR3 has 14 residues. Unmatched junction bases numbered 7, after V lost 7 bases and J lost 5 bases. The CDR3 loop reads CSAGLAGIGETQYF. CDR3 coding DNA: TGCAGCGCGGGACTAGCGGGAATTGGTGAGACCCAGTACTTC.

This chain links TRBV20-1 with TRBJ2-3; 8 bases line up with TRBD2. CDR1 is DFQATT and CDR2 is SNEGSKA in the germline V gene (reference sequence). This CDR3 contains 14 residues. J was trimmed by 4 bases and V by 6 bases; bases with no gene match: 9. CDR3 nucleotide sequence: TGCAGTGCATCCACTCCCGGGGGGGCAGATACGCAGTATTTT. Translating gives CSASTPGGADTQYF.

The J gene is TRBJ2-2, the V gene TRBV10-3; the match to TRBD2 covers 7 bases. This CDR3 contains 16 residues. Losses at the gene ends were 4 bases for V and 0 bases for J; bases not matched to a gene: 5. Germline V gives CDR1 ENHRY, CDR2 SYGVKD. The DNA for the CDR3 is TGTGCCATCAGTGCTGCGACTAGCCCGAACACCGGGGAGCTGTTTTTT. It encodes CAISAATSPNTGELFF.

V gene TRBV29-1 combines with J gene TRBJ2-7; D possibly matches TRBD1 or TRBD2 (5 bases each). V lost 1 base to trimming and J lost 1 base, with 8 bases between them. CDR3 length: 13 residues. The germline V gene has CDR1 SQVTM and CDR2 ANQGSEA. The CDR3 nucleotides are TGCAGCGTTGAAGGGGACCGATCCTACGAGCAGTACTTC. This gives the protein CSVEGDRSYEQYF.

This clonotype was found many times. This sequence joins TRBV20-1 and TRBJ1-5; a possible D gene is TRBD1 (5 bases). The V end lost 3 bases, the J end lost 2 bases, and 20 bases lay between the germline ends. This CDR3 has 17 residues. In germline, CDR1 is DFQATT, CDR2 SNEGSKA (reference sequence). CDR3 sequence (DNA): TGCAGTGCTAGTTCGCAGGGATGGGCCATAGGCAATCAGCCCCAGCATTTT. Translation: CSASSQGWAIGNQPQHF.

This clonotype was found many times. The chain is built from TRBV29-1 and TRBJ2-7, with TRBD1 identical over 9 bases. This CDR3 has 14 residues. The ends lost 4 bases at V and 4 bases at J; junction bases unmatched: 8. Germline assignment: CDR1 SQVTM and CDR2 ANQGSEA. Here the CDR3 reads CSVARGQGFYEQYF. DNA for the CDR3: TGCAGCGTTGCCAGGGGACAGGGATTTTACGAGCAGTACTTC.

This clonotype occurred a few times. The J gene is TRBJ2-2, the V gene TRBV5-1, with a tentative D call TRBD2 (6 bases). The CDR3 totals 13 residues. The V gene lost 4 bases and the J gene lost 7 bases, with 11 bases spanning the gap. Germline-derived CDR1 and CDR2 are SGHRS and YFSETQ. The chain's CDR3 is CASSLAGNGELFF. CDR3 DNA: TGCGCCAGCAGCCTGGCGGGGAACGGGGAGCTGTTTTTT.

This clonotype was seen only a few times. In DNA, the CDR3 is TGTGCCAGCTCACCGGTAGGGGATACGCAGTATTTT. The encoded protein is CASSPVGDTQYF. V gene TRBV18 combines with J gene TRBJ2-3; no firm D call. CDR3 length equals 12 residues. Trimming pared 3 bases from V and 6 bases from J, leaving 7 bases between. Germline V gene lookup returns CDR1 KGHSH and CDR2 LQKENI.

This clonotype was seen ten or more times. V gene TRBV5-4 combines with J gene TRBJ2-7; no firm D call. Germline V gives CDR1 SGHNT, CDR2 YYREEE (reference sequence). The CDR3 has 16 residues. V dropped 1 base and J dropped 3 bases, with 17 bases sitting between them. This CDR3 is CASSLYSDGISYEQYF. The DNA for the CDR3 is TGTGCCAGCAGCTTGTATTCCGATGGGATAAGCTACGAGCAGTACTTC.

The J gene is TRBJ1-1, the V gene TRBV29-1, with 8 bases matching TRBD1. The CDR3 consists of 14 residues. Trimming took 6 bases from V and 1 from J; bases not matched to a gene: 7. The V gene's germline CDR1 is SQVTM and CDR2 ANQGSEA. CDR3 region: CSVVGTGWNTEAFF. CDR3 bases: TGCAGCGTCGTCGGGACAGGCTGGAACACTGAAGCTTTCTTT.

Ten or more counts support this clonotype. The CDR3 DNA is TGCGCCAGCAGGGCCCAACAAGAGACCCAGTACTTC. It yields the protein CASRAQQETQYF. The chain recombines TRBV5-1 with TRBJ2-5; unclear D gene. This CDR3 has 12 amino acids. The germline V gene encodes CDR1 SGHRS and CDR2 YFSETQ. V lost 5 bases and J lost 2, with 7 bases in between.

The V call is TRBV20-1, the J call TRBJ2-1; possibly TRBD2 for D (6 bases). The CDR3 covers 13 residues. The germline V gene has CDR1 DFQATT and CDR2 SNEGSKA (reference sequence). Trimming removed 3 bases at V and 5 bases at J, with 11 bases between. In DNA form, the CDR3 reads TGCAGTGCTAGCGGGGACTCTGACAATGAGCAGTTCTTC. It encodes CSASGDSDNEQFF.

This clonotype was observed many times. The chain has TRBV6-1 and TRBJ2-7; D is possibly TRBD1 (6 bases). The CDR3 consists of 14 residues. Trimming shortened V by 4 bases and J by 3 bases, and 13 bases separated the two germline ends. Germline loops: CDR1 MNHNS, CDR2 SASEGT. CDR3 nucleotide sequence: TGTGCCAGCAGTGTTCTTGGACAGATCTACGAGCAGTACTTC. Amino acids: CASSVLGQIYEQYF.

The chain joins TRBV20-1 to TRBJ1-2; the match to TRBD1 covers 8 bases. Germline CDR1 DFQATT, CDR2 SNEGSKA (reference sequence). The CDR3 consists of 13 residues. After removal of 5 bases from V and 5 bases from J, the junction contained 7 bases not matched to a gene. The CDR3 region is CSAVRGRRYGYTF. DNA for the CDR3: TGCAGTGCTGTCAGGGGGCGCCGATATGGCTACACCTTC.

This clonotype was seen a few times. CDR3 in amino acids: CASSSSLTPYEQYF. The DNA of the CDR3 is TGTGCCAGCAGTTCTTCCCTAACCCCCTACGAGCAGTACTTC. J is TRBJ2-7 and V is TRBV27; D call uncertain. Germline V gives CDR1 MNHEY, CDR2 SMNVEV (reference sequence). The CDR3 contains 14 residues. V lost 4 bases, J lost 2 bases, and 12 bases lay in between.

This clonotype came up many times. This chain uses TRBV12-3 or TRBV12-4 with TRBJ2-1, with D possibly matching TRBD2 (6 bases). The CDR3 has 14 amino acids. Trimming left V 2 bases short and J 4 bases short, with 9 bases between. The DNA of the CDR3 is TGTGCCAGCAGTTTAATAGCGGAGTACAATGAGCAGTTCTTC. This gives the protein CASSLIAEYNEQFF.

There are many counts of this clonotype. The chain carries TRBV20-1 and TRBJ2-7; a weak D match, TRBD2 (5 bases). The CDR3 runs to 15 residues. Germline CDR1 and CDR2: DFQATT and SNEGSKA (reference sequence). Trimming shortened V by 5 bases and J by 2 bases, and 19 bases separated the two germline ends. The CDR3 DNA is TGCAGTGCTCCCGCTCATACCGGGAACCCCTACGAGCAGTACTTC. Translation: CSAPAHTGNPYEQYF.

The chain employs TRBV6-4 and TRBJ2-1, with 15 bases that match TRBD2. Germline lookup yields CDR1 MRHNA and CDR2 SNTAGT. The CDR3 runs to 17 residues. Germline trimming cut 4 bases from V and 8 bases from J; bases unmatched to any gene: 9. Here the CDR3 DNA reads TGTGCCAGCAGTGGTAGGACTAGCGGGAGGGTAATCGATGAGCAGTTCTTC. Translated, it gives CASSGRTSGRVIDEQFF.

V gene TRBV7-8 combines with J gene TRBJ1-5, with unresolved D. V was shortened by 5 bases and J by 3 bases, with 14 bases between the two germline ends. The CDR3 extends over 15 amino acids. Per the germline V gene, CDR1 is SGHVS and CDR2 is FQNEAQ. CDR3 DNA: TGTGCCAGCAGCCAGACGGGAATACACAATCAGCCCCAGCATTTT. Its protein is CASSQTGIHNQPQHF. Full variable domain (outside the CDR3, taken from reference TRBV7-8 and TRBJ1-5): GAGVSQSPRYKVAKRGQDVALRCDPISGHVSLFWYQQALGQGPEFLTYFQNEAQLDKSGLPSDRFFAERPEGSVSTLKIQRTQQEDSAVYLCASSQTGIHNQPQHFGDGTRLSIL.

This clonotype has at least ten counts. The chain employs TRBV29-1 and TRBJ2-7; D is uncertain. The CDR3 extends over 12 amino acids. Germline values: CDR1 SQVTM, CDR2 ANQGSEA. Trimming stripped 3 bases from V and 9 bases from J, with 15 bases between. For the CDR3, the DNA is TGCAGCGTTGATGCACAGCCTGTCGGGCAGTACTTC. This translates into CSVDAQPVGQYF.

The V gene is TRBV20-1, the J gene TRBJ2-7; 12 bases line up with TRBD2. CDR3 length: 16 amino acids. The ends lost 3 bases at V and 4 bases at J; junction bases unmatched: 10. Looked up from germline, CDR1 is DFQATT and CDR2 is SNEGSKA (reference sequence). CDR3 sequence: CSARGLAGRPGYEQYF. The CDR3 DNA reads as TGCAGTGCTAGGGGACTAGCGGGTCGTCCCGGGTACGAGCAGTACTTC.

The chain joins TRBV5-1 to TRBJ2-7; 7 bases are shared with TRBD2. Per germline, CDR1 SGHRS and CDR2 YFSETQ. CDR3 size: 14 residues. With V trimmed by 2 bases and J by 3 bases, 5 bases remained unmatched. The CDR3 DNA is TGCGCCAGCAGCTTAAGAGGACTAGACTACGAGCAGTACTTC. It is translated as CASSLRGLDYEQYF.

V gene TRBV20-1 combines with J gene TRBJ2-3, with TRBD2 as a possible D gene (5 bases). V was pared by 5 bases and J by 2 bases, with 11 bases between. The CDR3 is made up of 13 amino acids. Germline CDR1 reads DFQATT; CDR2 reads SNEGSKA (reference sequence). CDR3 in amino acids: CSAGRGHTDTQYF. The CDR3 DNA reads as TGCAGTGCTGGCCGGGGTCACACAGATACGCAGTATTTT.

CDR3 nucleotides: TGTGCCATAGGACAGGGGGCTTACGAGCAGTACTTC. Residues: CAIGQGAYEQYF. This rearrangement joins TRBV10-3 to TRBJ2-7; 11 bases map to TRBD1. The trim removed 9 bases at V and 4 bases at J, leaving 2 bases unmatched. Germline CDR1 reads ENHRY; CDR2 reads SYGVKD. The CDR3 runs to 12 residues.

This clonotype was observed at least ten times. The chain is built from TRBV6-6 and TRBJ2-7; no reliable D call. This CDR3 contains 13 residues. CDR1 is MNHNY, CDR2 SVGAGI, per germline (reference sequence). Trimming shortened V by 0 bases and J by 0 bases, and 3 bases separated the two germline ends. CDR3 loop: CASSYSPSYEQYF. CDR3 DNA: TGTGCCAGCAGTTACTCCCCCTCCTACGAGCAGTACTTC.

The chain couples TRBV6-1 to TRBJ2-2; D not resolved. There are 14 residues in the CDR3. Germline CDR1 is MNHNS and CDR2 is SASEGT. V was clipped by 5 bases and J by 2 bases, with 9 bases between them. In DNA form, the CDR3 reads TGTGCCAGCAGTCCTCTTATAAACACCGGGGAGCTGTTTTTT. Translation gives CASSPLINTGELFF.